Shown below are 6 T cell receptor beta chains from a single sample sequenced in a study of blood T cell repertoires in COVID-19. Some clones are missing from TCRdb's copy, which holds only in-frame ones; the method was immunoSEQ multiplex PCR. The sample lists roughly 150,000 clones; 84% were seen once. Sequencing was carried out using peripheral blood. The receptors originated from a man in his 70s with active or convalescent COVID-19.

This chain links TRBV7-9 with TRBJ1-2; 9 bases agree with TRBD1. CDR1 is SEHNR, CDR2 FQNEAQ, per germline (reference sequence). This CDR3 is 16 amino acids long. V shed 5 bases and J 6 bases; nucleotides not matched to a gene: 13. DNA of the CDR3: TGTGCCAGCAGCCCCGAAAAGGGGACAGGGACAAATGGCTACACCTTC. Protein product: CASSPEKGTGTNGYTF.

This rearrangement joins TRBV19 to TRBJ2-3, with 8 bases lining up with TRBD2. V gave up 3 bases and J gave up 6 bases; unmatched junction bases: 17. The germline CDR1 and CDR2 sequences are LNHDA and SQIVND (reference sequence). The CDR3 is made up of 18 amino acids. The chain's CDR3 is CASSIPPGGLDKADTQYF. The CDR3 DNA follows: TGTGCCAGTAGTATCCCCCCCGGGGGACTAGATAAGGCGGATACGCAGTATTTT.

The V gene is TRBV14, the J gene TRBJ1-4; 9 bases are a match to TRBD1. Trimming cost V 4 bases and J 8 bases; bases outside gene matches: 5. The CDR3 is made up of 14 amino acids. Germline-derived CDR1 and CDR2 are SGHDN and FVKESK. CDR3 region: CASSRRDREEKLFF. The CDR3 DNA follows: TGTGCCAGCAGCCGCCGGGACAGGGAGGAAAAACTGTTTTTT.

This clone was seen only once. The chain combines TRBV12-3 or TRBV12-4 with TRBJ2-5, with 8 bases that match TRBD2. The trim removed 7 bases at V and 5 bases at J, leaving 3 bases unmatched. This CDR3 comprises 12 residues. The DNA for the CDR3 is TGTGCCAGCACCGGGGGGGGTGAGACCCAGTACTTC. This sequence encodes CASTGGGETQYF.

The rearrangement uses TRBV9 and TRBJ2-1; 10 bases are shared with TRBD1. This CDR3 contains 15 residues. The ends lost 0 bases at V and 6 bases at J; junction bases unmatched: 3. From germline, CDR1 is SGDLS and CDR2 YYNGEE. The CDR3 sequence is CASSVEDRGGNEQFF. As DNA, the CDR3 is TGTGCCAGCAGCGTAGAGGACAGGGGGGGCAATGAGCAGTTCTTC.

The rearrangement joins TRBV6-5 to TRBJ1-3, with 8 positions matching TRBD1. Germline V gives CDR1 MNHEY, CDR2 SVGAGI. The junction had 7 bases not matched to a gene; V was cut back by 2 bases and J by 7 bases. The CDR3 is made up of 15 amino acids. In nucleotides, the CDR3 is TGTGCCAGCAGTTACGGTTACAGGGGGAAGAACACCATATATTTT. The encoded protein is CASSYGYRGKNTIYF.